Described below is a single T cell receptor beta chain sequence and its context. Antigen: not known. Profiled with immunoSEQ multiplex PCR; TCRdb holds only in-frame clones, not every one. The table has tens of thousands of clones, approximately 95% seen once. The germline V gene encodes CDR1 LGHNA and CDR2 YSLEER. This CDR3 has 17 residues. Unmatched junction bases numbered 2, after V lost 0 bases and J lost 1 base. This entry comes from a study of cytomegalovirus exposure and HLA in healthy donors. Study-wide context: The same platform used for the 666 first-cohort repertoires was also used for the 120 or so validation repertoires, as a later analysis reported. General observations from the study: Reports described diagnosis of cytomegalovirus status by the classifier as highly specific and sensitive. According to a subsequent analysis, TCR clusters from the first cohort were inclined to appear together in the roughly 120 validation repertoires. Despite most TCR sequences being rare, some public TCRs occurred in many donors.

This sequence originates from a woman aged 18-35 years in good health and CMV-seropositive. The J gene is TRBJ2-3, the V gene TRBV4-3; 12 positions agree with TRBD2. Sequenced input: PBMCs. In DNA, the CDR3 is TGCGCCAGCAGCCAAGATAGGACTAGCGGGGGCACAGATACGCAGTATTTT. Translated, it gives CASSQDRTSGGTDTQYF.